The 28 T cell receptor beta chains below come from one sample, sequenced in a study of OX40 agonist ivuxolimab in advanced cancers. Libraries were prepared by immunoSEQ multiplex PCR; TCRdb keeps only in-frame clonotypes and omits some of them. The sample holds 60,000 to 90,000 clones, 88% seen once. The source was CD4+ or CD8+ T cells sorted from blood, collected in a trial of the OX40 agonist ivuxolimab. These receptors all stem from an adult with an advanced solid tumor such as melanoma, head and neck, liver or kidney cancer.

The chain links TRBV19 to TRBJ2-7; possibly TRBD1 for D (5 bases). CDR1 LNHDA and CDR2 SQIVND come from the germline V gene (reference sequence). This CDR3 is built from 17 residues. Trimming left V 5 bases short and J 3 bases short, with 23 bases between. The CDR3 region has the DNA TGTGCCAGTAGTCCGCCCACGGCGGCTAAAGGGGACTACGAGCAGTACTTC. It encodes CASSPPTAAKGDYEQYF.

The chain has TRBV21-1 and TRBJ2-1; the tabulated D call, TRBD2, remains unverified against the DNA. TRBV21-1 is a pseudogene. The CDR3 consists of 16 residues. DNA for the CDR3: TGTGCCAGCAGCAGGGTTGAGCGGGAGGGTGAGAATGAGCAGTTCTTC. It codes for CASSRVEREGENEQFF.

The rearrangement uses TRBV6-5 and TRBJ1-3; no clear D gene. This CDR3 is built from 14 residues. V was cut by 6 bases and J by 1 base, with 10 bases left in between. CDR1 and CDR2 (germline): MNHEY, SVGAGI. CDR3 protein: CASREWGSGNTIYF. CDR3 DNA sequence: TGTGCCAGCAGGGAGTGGGGTTCTGGAAACACCATATATTTT.

The chain recombines TRBV7-2 with TRBJ1-2; 7 positions match TRBD1. CDR1 and CDR2 (germline): SGHTA, FQGNSA. With 7 bases clipped from V and 6 bases from J, the junction kept 14 bases outside the gene matches. The CDR3 runs 15 residues. The CDR3 region is CASTPTQGGVNGYTF. The CDR3 bases are TGTGCCAGCACCCCGACGCAGGGGGGCGTTAATGGCTACACCTTC.

This chain connects TRBV11-3 to TRBJ2-7; 11 bases align to TRBD2. J was trimmed by 7 bases and V by 1 base; bases with no gene match: 15. The germline gives CDR1 SGHNT, CDR2 YENEEA. The CDR3 sequence is 18 residues long. The CDR3 DNA reads as TGTGCCAGCAGCTTAGGGGCGGGGACTAGCGGAATGTACGAGGAGCAGTACTTC. It is translated as CASSLGAGTSGMYEEQYF.

V usage is TRBV7-9 and J usage is TRBJ2-2; D remains unclear. Trimming shortened V by 1 base and J by 1 base, and 7 bases separated the two germline ends. The CDR3 is 15 residues long. CDR1 SEHNR and CDR2 FQNEAQ come from the germline V gene (reference sequence). This CDR3 is CASSLGSGNTGELFF. As DNA, the CDR3 is TGTGCCAGCAGCTTAGGGTCGGGGAACACCGGGGAGCTGTTTTTT.

This clone came up a few times. The chain uses TRBV11-2 and TRBJ2-1; 7 positions match TRBD1. This CDR3 contains 15 residues. J lost 4 bases, V lost 3 bases, and 6 bases had no gene match. Germline V CDR1 and CDR2: SGHAT, FQNNGV. This CDR3 is CASSLNAGGYNEQFF. The CDR3 DNA is TGTGCCAGCAGCTTGAATGCAGGGGGTTACAATGAGCAGTTCTTC.

This clone was observed a few times. Other DNA variants within this sample encode the same CDR3. The chain links TRBV19 to TRBJ2-7, with 8 bases lining up with TRBD1. J lost 2 bases, V lost 5 bases, and 5 bases had no gene match. From germline, CDR1 is LNHDA and CDR2 SQIVND (reference sequence). The CDR3 is 14 residues long. Here the CDR3 reads CASSVDRGAYEQYF. CDR3 sequence (DNA): TGTGCCAGTAGTGTCGACAGGGGTGCCTACGAGCAGTACTTC.

V usage is TRBV5-1 and J usage is TRBJ1-2; 12 positions match TRBD1. This CDR3 spans 15 amino acids. V was clipped by 0 bases and J by 7 bases; unmatched bases: 4. Per the germline V gene, CDR1 is SGHRS and CDR2 is YFSETQ. CDR3 sequence reads: CASSLVGQGASGYTF. The CDR3 DNA sequence: TGCGCCAGCAGCTTGGTGGGACAGGGGGCAAGTGGCTACACCTTC.

This clone was observed a single time. The CDR3 sequence is CASSIRSGRAGELFF. The DNA of the CDR3 is TGTGCCAGTAGTATAAGAAGCGGGAGGGCCGGGGAGCTGTTTTTT. V usage is TRBV19 and J usage is TRBJ2-2; 10 bases map to TRBD2. V lost 2 bases and J lost 6; bases outside the gene matches: 3. Looked up from germline, CDR1 is LNHDA and CDR2 is SQIVND (reference sequence). CDR3 length equals 15 residues.

The chain's CDR3 is CSVGLALSDTQYF. The CDR3 DNA is TGCAGTGTAGGACTAGCATTATCCGATACGCAGTATTTT. This chain joins TRBV29-1 and TRBJ2-3; 8 bases match TRBD2. This CDR3 contains 13 residues. CDR1 is SQVTM and CDR2 is ANQGSEA in the germline V gene.

This clone appeared a few times. CDR3 region: CASSSGIAYNEQFF. In nucleotides, the CDR3 is TGTGCCAGTAGCTCAGGAATCGCCTACAATGAGCAGTTCTTC. The chain has TRBV19 and TRBJ2-1; D ambiguous. Germline V gene sequence: CDR1 LNHDA, CDR2 SQIVND (reference sequence). The CDR3 totals 14 residues. Trimming left V 6 bases short and J 2 bases short, with 11 bases between.

The chain employs TRBV28 and TRBJ1-2; TRBD1 agrees at 9 bases. With V trimmed by 6 bases and J by 3 bases, 5 bases remained unmatched. This CDR3 region has 14 residues. CDR1 and CDR2 from the germline V gene are MDHEN and SYDVKM. Here the CDR3 reads CASRTGGRDYGYTF. Written as DNA, the CDR3 is TGTGCCAGCAGGACAGGGGGGAGGGACTATGGCTACACCTTC.

V and J are TRBV5-1 and TRBJ2-7; D possibly corresponds to TRBD1 (6 bases). The CDR3 consists of 14 residues. Trimming took off 7 bases at V and 0 bases at J, with 14 bases between the two ends. Per the germline V gene, CDR1 is SGHRS and CDR2 is YFSETQ. DNA for the CDR3: TGCGCCAGCGGGGACATCCGGAGCTCCTACGAGCAGTACTTC. Translated, it gives CASGDIRSSYEQYF.

This chain joins TRBV2 and TRBJ2-1; tentative D call: TRBD2 (7 bases). This CDR3 is built from 13 residues. The ends were cut back, 8 bases at V and 2 bases at J, with 10 bases in the middle. Germline CDR1 SNHLY, CDR2 FYNNEI. The CDR3 DNA reads as TGTGCCAGCTACGGGGGGCCCTACAATGAGCAGTTCTTC. As protein: CASYGGPYNEQFF.

As DNA, the CDR3 is TGTGCCAGCAGCTCCCAACTAGCGGGAGGAAGCAATGAGCAGTTCTTC. This codes for CASSSQLAGGSNEQFF. The chain combines TRBV7-9 with TRBJ2-1; 12 positions agree with TRBD2. V shed 4 bases, J shed 6 bases, and the junction held 7 bases outside the gene matches. CDR3 length: 16 residues. The germline V gene has CDR1 SEHNR and CDR2 FQNEAQ (reference sequence).

The chain uses TRBV4-1 and TRBJ2-5; D is undetermined. Trimming removed 0 bases from V and 4 bases from J, with 3 bases in between. Per germline, CDR1 MGHRA and CDR2 YSYEKL. The CDR3 consists of 12 residues. This chain's CDR3 is CASSQDPETQYF. For the CDR3, the DNA is TGCGCCAGCAGCCAAGACCCAGAGACCCAGTACTTC.

Written as DNA, the CDR3 is TGTGCCAGCAGCTTAACCGGGGGTACAGATACGCAGTATTTT. Translating it yields CASSLTGGTDTQYF. This chain links TRBV7-3 with TRBJ2-3, with D possibly being TRBD2 (6 bases). CDR1 is SGHTA, CDR2 FQGTGA, per germline. V was trimmed by 0 bases and J by 3 bases, leaving 7 bases between them. The CDR3 loop spans 14 amino acids.

This clone was seen a few times. The rearrangement joins TRBV7-9 to TRBJ2-3; weak D call: TRBD1 (6 bases). Germline CDR1 reads SEHNR; CDR2 reads FQNEAQ (reference sequence). The CDR3 runs to 15 residues. V lost 3 bases to trimming and J lost 3 bases, with 13 bases between them. The CDR3 DNA follows: TGTGCCAGCAGCTTGATACAGGGTTTTACAGATACGCAGTATTTT. Its translation: CASSLIQGFTDTQYF.

The CDR3 is CSVGGGTEAFF. CDR3 coding DNA: TGCAGTGTAGGAGGGGGCACTGAAGCTTTCTTT. The chain has TRBV20-1 and TRBJ1-1, with D perhaps TRBD1 (6 bases). CDR1 DFQATT and CDR2 SNEGSKA come from the germline V gene (reference sequence). This CDR3 region has 11 residues. V lost 7 bases and J lost 4, with 10 bases in between.

The chain recombines TRBV7-6 with TRBJ2-7; D possibly uses TRBD1 or TRBD2 (6 bases each). The CDR3 is made up of 14 amino acids. Germline V CDR1 and CDR2: SGHVS, FNYEAQ. Trimming removed 7 bases from V and 0 bases from J, with 13 bases in between. This chain's CDR3 is CASTRGRGSYEQYF. The CDR3 DNA reads as TGTGCCAGCACCCGGGGGCGGGGCTCCTACGAGCAGTACTTC. Based on the CDR3 plus reference TRBV7-6 and TRBJ2-7, the full variable domain is GAGVSQSPRYKVTKRGQDVALRCDPISGHVSLYWYRQALGQGPEFLTYFNYEAQQDKSGLPNDRFSAERPEGSISTLTIQRTEQRDSAMYRCASTRGRGSYEQYFGPGTRLTVT.

J is TRBJ1-5 and V is TRBV28; no clear D gene. Trimming removed 9 bases from V and 0 bases from J, with 9 bases in between. The CDR3 runs 13 residues. The germline CDR1 and CDR2 sequences are MDHEN and SYDVKM. CDR3: CASNRDSNQPQHF. As DNA, the CDR3 is TGTGCCAGTAACAGAGATAGCAATCAGCCCCAGCATTTT.

The chain recombines TRBV6-4 with TRBJ2-7, with D possibly TRBD1 on 6 matching bases. Trimming pared 6 bases from V and 6 bases from J, leaving 15 bases between. This CDR3 is 13 amino acids long. The germline V gene has CDR1 MRHNA and CDR2 SNTAGT. CDR3 residues: CASSGQAQGEQYF. The CDR3 DNA sequence: TGTGCCAGCAGCGGCCAAGCACAGGGCGAGCAGTACTTC.

The V call is TRBV19, the J call TRBJ2-5; 7 bases agree with TRBD1. V lost 2 bases, J lost 5 bases, and 5 bases stayed unmatched. This CDR3 contains 14 residues. Germline V gene data show CDR1 as LNHDA and CDR2 as SQIVND (reference sequence). In nucleotides, the CDR3 is TGTGCCAGTAGTATAAGAGGGGGCGGGGAGACCCAGTACTTC. Protein: CASSIRGGGETQYF. The whole variable domain, remainder taken from reference TRBV19 and TRBJ2-5, is DGGITQSPKYLFRKEGQNVTLSCEQNLNHDAMYWYRQDPGQGLRLIYYSQIVNDFQKGDIAEGYSVSREKKESFPLTVTSAQKNPTAFYLCASSIRGGGETQYFGPGTRLLVL.

The J gene is TRBJ1-5, the V gene TRBV28, with TRBD1 matching over 10 bases. CDR3 length: 16 residues. Per germline, CDR1 MDHEN and CDR2 SYDVKM. Losses at the gene ends were 7 bases for V and 1 base for J; bases not matched to a gene: 7. The CDR3 coding sequence is TGTGCCAGCATTGGGACAGGGGAGACGAGCAATCAGCCCCAGCATTTT. Protein product: CASIGTGETSNQPQHF.

The CDR3 DNA is TGTGCCAGCAGTTTATGGGCAGCCTACACAGATACGCAGTATTTT. It is translated as CASSLWAAYTDTQYF. The chain carries TRBV27 and TRBJ2-3; D ambiguous. The V end was cut by 1 base, the J end by 2 bases, with 10 bases between. CDR1 MNHEY and CDR2 SMNVEV come from the germline V gene (reference sequence). The CDR3 has 15 amino acids.

The chain has TRBV6-1 and TRBJ1-2; no clear D. Germline V gives CDR1 MNHNS, CDR2 SASEGT. V was shortened by 6 bases and J by 5 bases, with 16 bases between the two germline ends. This CDR3 contains 14 residues. The CDR3 DNA reads as TGTGCCAGCAGGGAGCGGGAGCTAGGGTATGGCTACACCTTC. Translation gives CASRERELGYGYTF.

V usage is TRBV7-8 and J usage is TRBJ1-5; a possible D gene is TRBD1 (5 bases). There are 13 residues in the CDR3. Trimming shortened V by 4 bases and J by 7 bases, and 11 bases separated the two germline ends. Germline V CDR1 and CDR2: SGHVS, FQNEAQ. The CDR3 region has the DNA TGTGCCAGCAGCTCAACCGGGACCCAGCCCCAGCATTTT. Translated, it gives CASSSTGTQPQHF.